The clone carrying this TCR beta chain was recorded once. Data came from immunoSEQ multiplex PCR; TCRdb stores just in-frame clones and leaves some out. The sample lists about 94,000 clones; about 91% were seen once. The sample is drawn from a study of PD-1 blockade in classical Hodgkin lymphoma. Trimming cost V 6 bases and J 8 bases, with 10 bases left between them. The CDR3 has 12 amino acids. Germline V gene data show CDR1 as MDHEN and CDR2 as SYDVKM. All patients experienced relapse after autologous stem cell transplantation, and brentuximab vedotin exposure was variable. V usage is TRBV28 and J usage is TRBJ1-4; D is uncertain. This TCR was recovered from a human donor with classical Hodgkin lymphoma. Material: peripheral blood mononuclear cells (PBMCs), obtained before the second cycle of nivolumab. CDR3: CASSPTQEKLFF. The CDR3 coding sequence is TGTGCCAGCAGCCCTACCCAAGAAAAACTGTTTTTT.